The rows below give T cell receptor beta chains drawn from one sample of a study of shared clonotypes between healthy human individuals. The repertoire was sequenced with immunoSEQ multiplex PCR; TCRdb's copy has only in-frame clones and lacks some. Of millions of clones detected, about 95% appear once; the ten largest clones hold under 0.15%. Sequencing used naive CD4+ T cells sorted from blood. Receptors originate from a man in his late teens or twenties in good health. Each CDR3 is given with its conserved first and last residue. The D gene is left open where the match is weak. A clone size is listed for some rows: how often the clone was seen (once, few, many), or a class if it is expanded.

TRBJ1-2	-	-	TRBV2	CATSGQNYGYTF	TGTGCCACCAGTGGACAGAATTATGGCTACACCTTC
TRBJ2-3	-	-	TRBV9	CASSVAAGTDTQYF	TGTGCCAGCAGCGTAGCGGCAGGCACAGATACGCAGTATTTT
TRBJ1-1	-	-	TRBV30	CAWSVMQGLNTEAFF	TGTGCCTGGAGTGTAATGCAGGGACTGAACACTGAAGCTTTCTTT
TRBJ1-2	-	-	TRBV5-4	CASSFRATYGYTF	TGTGCCAGCAGCTTTCGGGCGACCTATGGCTACACCTTC
TRBJ1-1	-	-	TRBV20-1	CSAREDTEAFF	TGCAGTGCCCGCGAGGACACTGAAGCTTTCTTT
TRBJ2-7	-	-	TRBV6-1	CASSETDEQYF	TGTGCCAGCAGTGAAACGGACGAGCAGTACTTC
TRBJ2-7	-	TRBD1	TRBV7-2	CASSLDRGSRYEQYF	TGTGCCAGCAGCCTAGACAGGGGGTCCCGCTACGAGCAGTACTTC
TRBJ1-1	-	TRBD1	TRBV2	CASSEAGAGGTEAFF	TGTGCCAGCAGTGAAGCGGGGGCAGGGGGAACTGAAGCTTTCTTT
TRBJ2-7	-	TRBD1	TRBV28	CASSLSFDRGSYEQYF	TGTGCCAGCAGTTTATCTTTTGACAGGGGGTCTTACGAGCAGTACTTC
TRBJ2-7	-	-	TRBV30	CACTYEAYEQYF	TGTGCCTGCACCTACGAAGCCTACGAGCAGTACTTC
TRBJ2-7	-	-	TRBV5-6	CASSSKPGAYEQYF	TGTGCCAGCAGCTCAAAGCCAGGGGCCTACGAGCAGTACTTC
TRBJ2-3	-	-	TRBV5-1	CASSKAPTYTDTQYF	TGCGCCAGCAGTAAGGCTCCCACCTACACAGATACGCAGTATTTT
TRBJ2-2	-	-	TRBV11-3	CASRSDTGELFF	TGTGCCAGCAGGTCCGACACCGGGGAGCTGTTTTTT
TRBJ2-2	-	TRBD2	TRBV7-9	CASSLVMTSGRTGELFF	TGTGCCAGCAGCTTAGTCATGACTAGCGGGAGGACCGGGGAGCTGTTTTTT
TRBJ2-7	many	-	TRBV6-6	CASRTAGAYEQYF	TGTGCCAGCAGGACCGCGGGGGCTTACGAGCAGTACTTC
TRBJ2-5	-	TRBD2	TRBV19	CASSGRLAGEVETQYF	TGTGCCAGTAGCGGTAGACTAGCGGGAGAGGTAGAGACCCAGTACTTC
TRBJ2-7	-	-	TRBV28	CASSQDTSSSYEQYF	TGTGCCAGCAGTCAGGACACCTCAAGCTCCTACGAGCAGTACTTC
TRBJ1-3	-	-	TRBV5-6	CASSPRGVSGNTIYF	TGTGCCAGCAGCCCCCGGGGGGTCTCTGGAAACACCATATATTTT
TRBJ2-5	-	-	TRBV2	CASSPVGGLRETQYF	TGTGCCAGCAGCCCTGTGGGCGGCTTAAGGGAGACCCAGTACTTC
TRBJ2-2	-	TRBD2	TRBV18	CASSPRASGNTGELFF	TGTGCCAGCTCACCAAGGGCTAGCGGAAACACCGGGGAGCTGTTTTTT
TRBJ1-5	-	-	TRBV14	CASSQGGPGAIQPQHF	TGTGCCAGCAGCCAAGGCGGACCAGGGGCCATACAGCCCCAGCATTTT
TRBJ2-7	-	-	TRBV9	CASSVTAVTYEQYF	TGTGCCAGCAGCGTAACGGCAGTAACCTACGAGCAGTACTTC
TRBJ1-4	-	-	TRBV9	CASSAGTGEKLFF	TGTGCCAGCAGCGCCGGGACTGGAGAAAAACTGTTTTTT
TRBJ2-2	-	-	TRBV7-9	CASSYIFGAHTGELFF	TGTGCCAGCAGCTACATCTTCGGGGCGCACACCGGGGAGCTGTTTTTT
TRBJ2-2	-	-	TRBV10-3	CATRYLASTNTGELFF	TGTGCCACCCGCTATCTTGCGAGCACGAACACCGGGGAGCTGTTTTTT
TRBJ2-7	-	-	TRBV7-9	CASSLGHLSYEQYF	TGTGCCAGCAGCCTGGGACACCTATCCTACGAGCAGTACTTC
TRBJ1-6	-	-	TRBV2	CASSSGTPNSPLHF	TGTGCCAGCAGTTCCGGGACACCCAATTCACCCCTCCACTTT
TRBJ1-1	-	-	TRBV18	CASSRGNTEAFF	TGTGCCAGCTCACGGGGGAACACTGAAGCTTTCTTT
TRBJ2-5	-	TRBD2	TRBV30	CAWGRLAGFGETQYF	TGTGCCTGGGGCAGACTAGCGGGGTTTGGGGAGACCCAGTACTTC
TRBJ2-7	-	-	TRBV5-3	CARSPKTPESCEQYF	TGTGCCAGAAGCCCCAAAACCCCAGAGTCCTGCGAGCAGTACTTC
TRBJ2-5	-	TRBD1	TRBV7-8	CASSLAGQGGIGTQYF	TGTGCCAGCAGCTTAGCGGGACAGGGTGGGATCGGGACCCAGTACTTC